These 5 T cell receptor beta chains share one sample of origin, sequenced in a study of blood T cells in healthy people across ages (dated by TCRdb to about 2015). The library was prepared using 5' RACE. The reads were generated on an Illumina HiSeq 2500. The second PCR ran for roughly 7 to 11 cycles and used a J-beta primer mix along with a sample-barcoded 5' primer. TCRdb trimmed public reads at Q25 via fastp, called clones via MiXCR and kept in-frame beta chains. Each CDR3 protein appears once, grouped with its most common genes and DNA. For this sample there are around 1,100,000 distinct CDR3 sequences; roughly two fifths appear just once. Around 14% of the sample lies in the top ten. Sequencing was carried out using blood. The receptors were sampled from a man younger than 30 in good health.

The genes are TRBV18 and TRBJ1-2; D perhaps matches TRBD1 (5 bases). The V and J ends lost 2 bases and 4 bases respectively, with 8 bases between them. The CDR3 covers 13 residues. Germline CDR1 and CDR2: KGHSH and LQKENI. CDR3 protein: CASSPRDAYGYTF. CDR3 bases: TGTGCCAGCTCACCAAGGGACGCCTATGGCTACACCTTC.

Only a few counts were recorded for this clonotype. The chain recombines TRBV2 with TRBJ1-6, with D hard to call. V lost 6 bases, J lost 0 bases, and 12 bases lay in between. CDR3 size: 16 residues. Germline CDR1 and CDR2: SNHLY and FYNNEI. The CDR3 sequence: CASRGGRSSYNSPLHF. CDR3 coding DNA: TGTGCCAGCAGAGGCGGCAGGTCCTCCTATAATTCACCCCTCCACTTT.

The sample holds a few counts of this clonotype. This chain connects TRBV25-1 to TRBJ1-2, with TRBD1 as a possible D gene (5 bases). Germline V gene lookup returns CDR1 MGHDK and CDR2 SYGVNS. The CDR3 has 16 residues. V was trimmed by 1 base and J by 2 bases, leaving 14 bases between them. CDR3 sequence (DNA): TGTGCCAGCAGTGAATGGAAACTACAGGAGAACTATGGCTACACCTTC. Amino acids: CASSEWKLQENYGYTF.

This chain connects TRBV7-6 to TRBJ2-1; TRBD1 matches at 7 bases. The J call may be wrong; the DNA end is better matched by TRBJ2-7. The CDR3 covers 15 residues. CDR1 is SGHVS, CDR2 FNYEAQ, per germline. The CDR3 DNA is TGTGCCAGCAGCGCACAAGGGGGCTCCTACAATGAGCAGTACTTC. Amino acids: CASSAQGGSYNEQYF.

The genes are TRBV7-2 and TRBJ1-1; possibly TRBD1 for D (6 bases). CDR1 is SGHTA and CDR2 is FQGNSA in the germline V gene. This CDR3 region has 15 residues. V was trimmed by 2 bases and J by 1 base, leaving 11 bases between them. The CDR3 DNA sequence: TGTGCCAGCAGCTTAAGGGGGGCAGGGAACACTGAAGCTTTCTTT. This gives the protein CASSLRGAGNTEAFF. Supplemented by reference TRBV7-2 and TRBJ1-1, the full variable domain reads GAGVSQSPSNKVTEKGKDVELRCDPISGHTALYWYRQSLGQGLEFLIYFQGNSAPDKSGLPSDRFSAERTGGSVSTLTIQRTQQEDSAVYLCASSLRGAGNTEAFFGQGTRLTVV.